The TCR beta chain described here comes from a study of T cell repertoires in cytomegalovirus infection. Study-wide background: Based on public TCR beta signatures, there were indications of CMV infection and of a matching HLA type. Study results and caveats: CMV-specific TCR beta clonotypes restricted by HLA-C dominated the ex vivo response. CMV carriers having the relevant HLA were flagged by cumulative public TCR beta family frequency.

TCRdb called the reads again in MiXCR, with one record for every CDR3 protein. In the table there are just over 300,000 distinct CDR3 sequences, roughly a sixth of which are singletons. About this clonotype itself: Its target is unknown.

V was clipped by 6 bases and J by 3 bases; unmatched bases: 13. Per germline, CDR1 LNHDA and CDR2 SQIVND (reference sequence). This CDR3 has 16 amino acids. Sequences were obtained from PBMCs. The receptor comes from a human donor in good health (CMV status not recorded). Some clones in this sample may be carry-over from other donors' samples. The V call is TRBV19, the J call TRBJ2-7; 8 nucleotides line up with TRBD1. The CDR3 sequence is CASRRGTGTGDYEQYF. The CDR3 DNA is TGTGCCAGTAGACGGGGAACCGGGACAGGTGACTACGAGCAGTACTTC. The whole variable domain, remainder taken from reference TRBV19 and TRBJ2-7, is DGGITQSPKYLFRKEGQNVTLSCEQNLNHDAMYWYRQDPGQGLRLIYYSQIVNDFQKGDIAEGYSVSREKKESFPLTVTSAQKNPTAFYLCASRRGTGTGDYEQYFGPGTRLTVT.